One sample yielded the 23 T cell receptor beta chains listed below, sequenced in a study of T cells in localized non-small cell lung cancer. The table came from immunoSEQ multiplex PCR; TCRdb's copy has only in-frame clones and leaves some out. This table has around 70,000 clones, about 90% appearing once. The sample was peripheral blood, taken before any cancer treatment. These receptors all stem from a male donor aged 60 or older with stage III squamous cell lung carcinoma.

The rearrangement links TRBV5-6 to TRBJ1-1; possibly TRBD1 for D (5 bases). The germline V gene has CDR1 SGHDT and CDR2 YYEEEE. Deletions cut 2 bases from V and 5 bases from J, with 7 bases between. The CDR3 totals 12 residues. DNA for the CDR3: TGTGCCAGCAGCTTCGGGGGGACTGAAGCTTTCTTT. Its protein is CASSFGGTEAFF.

This chain connects TRBV19 to TRBJ2-5, with 11 bases matching TRBD1. The junction had 9 bases not matched to a gene; V was cut back by 5 bases and J by 10 bases. This CDR3 region has 14 residues. Germline V gene data show CDR1 as LNHDA and CDR2 as SQIVND (reference sequence). The CDR3 DNA is TGTGCCAGTAGTCTCCGGACAGGGGGCGAGGGCCAGTACTTC. Its translation is CASSLRTGGEGQYF.

V usage is TRBV29-1 and J usage is TRBJ1-1; D is ambiguous. Trimming took off 6 bases at V and 2 bases at J, with 13 bases between the two ends. This CDR3 contains 13 residues. Per germline, CDR1 SQVTM and CDR2 ANQGSEA. The CDR3 nucleotides are TGCAGCGTCCGGGCATTCTCCAACACTGAAGCTTTCTTT. Protein product: CSVRAFSNTEAFF.

This clone was found a few times. The rearrangement joins TRBV11-2 to TRBJ1-1; TRBD1 matches at 7 bases. Germline CDR1 reads SGHAT; CDR2 reads FQNNGV. This CDR3 has 13 amino acids. The trim removed 0 bases at V and 10 bases at J, leaving 5 bases unmatched. As DNA, the CDR3 is TGTGCCAGCAGCTTAGAAAGGGGGCGCGTAGCTTTCTTT. Its protein product is CASSLERGRVAFF.

This chain links TRBV5-6 with TRBJ2-5; D not resolved. The length of the CDR3 is 12 residues. The ends were cut back, 4 bases at V and 7 bases at J, with 11 bases in the middle. Germline V gene sequence: CDR1 SGHDT, CDR2 YYEEEE. CDR3 amino acids: CASSLTTGTQYF. The CDR3 DNA is TGTGCCAGCAGCCTGACGACCGGGACCCAGTACTTC.

The chain has TRBV6-5 and TRBJ1-2; TRBD1 might be the D (6 bases). The CDR3 has 13 amino acids. Germline CDR1 and CDR2: MNHEY and SVGAGI. V gave up 6 bases and J gave up 4 bases, with 12 bases separating them. CDR3 nucleotides: TGTGCCAGCAGAAACAGGGCCCTCTATGGCTACACCTTC. Translation gives CASRNRALYGYTF.

V and J are TRBV5-6 and TRBJ2-1; D gene uncertain. The CDR3 covers 11 residues. Germline CDR1 and CDR2: SGHDT and YYEEEE. The V end lost 1 base, the J end lost 8 bases, and 4 bases lay between the germline ends. The CDR3 here is CASSLRDEQFF. CDR3 nucleotides: TGTGCCAGCAGCTTGCGCGATGAGCAGTTCTTC.

This chain connects TRBV7-6 to TRBJ2-7; D is perhaps TRBD1 (6 bases). The V end was cut by 5 bases, the J end by 2 bases, with 13 bases between. CDR3 length: 14 residues. Germline V gene lookup returns CDR1 SGHVS and CDR2 FNYEAQ. The CDR3 protein is CASSVSRGPYEQYF. CDR3 DNA sequence: TGTGCCAGCAGCGTGAGCAGGGGCCCCTACGAGCAGTACTTC.

This chain connects TRBV7-2 to TRBJ2-2; maybe TRBD1 (6 bases). Germline CDR1 reads SGHTA; CDR2 reads FQGNSA. V lost 1 base and J lost 1, with 10 bases in between. The CDR3 totals 16 residues. CDR3 amino acids: CASSLGGGRNTGELFF. The CDR3 DNA sequence: TGTGCCAGCAGCTTAGGAGGGGGACGGAACACCGGGGAGCTGTTTTTT.

The rearrangement joins TRBV5-1 to TRBJ1-1; tentatively, D is TRBD1 (6 bases). Germline values: CDR1 SGHRS, CDR2 YFSETQ. V was trimmed by 4 bases and J by 4 bases, leaving 14 bases between them. This CDR3 has 14 residues. CDR3 sequence (DNA): TGCGCCAGCAGCCACGGACAGCTAAGCACTGAAGCTTTCTTT. Translation gives CASSHGQLSTEAFF.

This clone was counted once. The chain employs TRBV7-8 and TRBJ2-2, with D unresolved. The CDR3 is 14 amino acids. The V end was cut by 0 bases, the J end by 3 bases, with 5 bases between. Germline CDR1 reads SGHVS; CDR2 reads FQNEAQ. This CDR3 is CASSLARDTGELFF. CDR3 in DNA: TGTGCCAGCAGCTTAGCGCGAGACACCGGGGAGCTGTTTTTT. The full variable domain, completed using reference TRBV7-8 and TRBJ2-2, is GAGVSQSPRYKVAKRGQDVALRCDPISGHVSLFWYQQALGQGPEFLTYFQNEAQLDKSGLPSDRFFAERPEGSVSTLKIQRTQQEDSAVYLCASSLARDTGELFFGEGSRLTVL.

The chain joins TRBV6-1 to TRBJ1-5, with D possibly being TRBD1 (5 bases). There are 15 residues in the CDR3. V lost 7 bases to trimming and J lost 4 bases, with 17 bases between them. Germline V gene sequence: CDR1 MNHNS, CDR2 SASEGT. CDR3 DNA sequence: TGTGCCAGCACCCCCCCGGGGGGGATTAATCAGCCCCAGCATTTT. It yields the protein CASTPPGGINQPQHF.

The chain recombines TRBV7-3 with TRBJ2-1; TRBD2 matches 9 bases. CDR1 SGHTA and CDR2 FQGTGA come from the germline V gene. The CDR3 contains 17 residues. J was trimmed by 2 bases and V by 5 bases; bases with no gene match: 10. CDR3 protein: CASSQGARTSAYNEQFF. The CDR3 nucleotides are TGTGCCAGCAGCCAAGGGGCTAGGACTAGCGCCTACAATGAGCAGTTCTTC.

J is TRBJ1-1 and V is TRBV9; perhaps TRBD1 as D (5 bases). The CDR3 totals 13 residues. Looked up from germline, CDR1 is SGDLS and CDR2 is YYNGEE. The ends were cut back, 3 bases at V and 9 bases at J, with 15 bases in the middle. DNA for the CDR3: TGTGCCAGCAGCGCCCCAACGGGGGATAAAGCTTTCTTT. This sequence encodes CASSAPTGDKAFF.

The rearrangement links TRBV10-3 to TRBJ1-2; 7 bases align to TRBD1. J lost 4 bases, V lost 6 bases, and 8 bases had no gene match. The CDR3 runs to 14 residues. The germline V gene has CDR1 ENHRY and CDR2 SYGVKD. The CDR3 is CAISFGTEVYGYTF. The CDR3 coding sequence is TGTGCCATCAGCTTCGGGACAGAAGTCTATGGCTACACCTTC.

V gene TRBV11-2 combines with J gene TRBJ1-2, with D possibly TRBD1 on 5 matching bases. Per the germline V gene, CDR1 is SGHAT and CDR2 is FQNNGV. The CDR3 runs to 15 residues. Trimming took off 0 bases at V and 12 bases at J, with 20 bases between the two ends. DNA of the CDR3: TGTGCCAGCAGCTTAGATGCTCCCGGGACGCTCGTAAACACCTTC. Its protein product is CASSLDAPGTLVNTF.

As for this clone: Other DNA sequences in this specimen translate into the identical CDR3. This rearrangement joins TRBV7-2 to TRBJ1-1; D is uncertain. Germline CDR1 SGHTA, CDR2 FQGNSA. This CDR3 has 13 amino acids. V shed 5 bases and J shed 1 base, with 8 bases lying between them. Here the CDR3 DNA reads TGTGCCAGCAGCCTTACAGAGAACACTGAAGCTTTCTTT. Translation gives CASSLTENTEAFF.

In the case of this clone: Mismatch with germline at one junction end may stem from a read error. The V and J genes are TRBV18 and TRBJ2-1, with 8 positions matching TRBD2. Looked up from germline, CDR1 is KGHSH and CDR2 is LQKENI. There are 16 residues in the CDR3. CDR3: CASSPPGGKSYNEQFF. The CDR3 nucleotides are TGTGCCAGCTCCCCACCGGGGGGGAAGTCCTACAATGAGCAGTTCTTC.

The chain carries TRBV7-9 and TRBJ1-1; D is uncertain. The CDR3 consists of 14 residues. Per germline, CDR1 SEHNR and CDR2 FQNEAQ (reference sequence). V gave up 5 bases and J gave up 6 bases, with 16 bases separating them. CDR3 sequence: CASSPSLGIPEAFF. CDR3 DNA: TGTGCCAGCAGCCCCTCGCTAGGGATCCCTGAAGCTTTCTTT.

The chain links TRBV4-1 to TRBJ2-5, with TRBD2 matching over 9 bases. Trimming cost V 0 bases and J 2 bases; bases outside gene matches: 7. Germline V CDR1 and CDR2: MGHRA, YSYEKL. The CDR3 is 17 residues long. CDR3: CASSQDRAGGSQETQYF. CDR3 in DNA: TGCGCCAGCAGCCAAGATCGAGCGGGGGGCTCACAAGAGACCCAGTACTTC.

V and J are TRBV10-3 and TRBJ1-4; the D gene is possibly TRBD1 (5 bases). The germline V gene has CDR1 ENHRY and CDR2 SYGVKD. The CDR3 consists of 14 residues. Trimming stripped 8 bases from V and 8 bases from J, with 18 bases between. The CDR3 sequence is CAIRPGGGEEKLFF. As DNA, the CDR3 is TGTGCCATCCGCCCGGGGGGGGGAGAGGAAAAACTGTTTTTT.

The chain has TRBV28 and TRBJ1-2, with D possibly matching TRBD1 (5 bases). V lost 3 bases, J lost 8 bases, and 16 bases lay in between. Germline CDR1 reads MDHEN; CDR2 reads SYDVKM. This CDR3 has 14 residues. The CDR3 spells CASSLGTLGGGYTF. Here the CDR3 DNA reads TGTGCCAGCAGTTTGGGGACCCTCGGAGGGGGCTACACCTTC.

V and J are TRBV18 and TRBJ1-2; possible D gene TRBD1, 5 bases. Germline V gene data show CDR1 as KGHSH and CDR2 as LQKENI. The length of the CDR3 is 15 residues. Trimming stripped 0 bases from V and 3 bases from J, with 11 bases between. DNA of the CDR3: TGTGCCAGCTCACCACCCCTGGGGCTCGACTATGGCTACACCTTC. It encodes CASSPPLGLDYGYTF.